A single sample gave rise to the 20 T cell receptor beta chains below, sequenced in a study of T cells after yellow fever vaccination. MiXCR, applied by TCRdb to the 5' RACE reads, yields one record per CDR3 protein. The sample has a few hundred thousand distinct CDR3 sequences; 6.9% are singletons. Sequencing used CD4+ T cells sorted from PBMCs, obtained 15 days after the yellow fever booster vaccination. Receptors were obtained from a man aged 25 to 40 who received the YFV17D yellow fever vaccine.

The chain couples TRBV19 to TRBJ2-5; the D is unclear. Germline CDR1 and CDR2: LNHDA and SQIVND (reference sequence). V dropped 7 bases and J dropped 2 bases, with 14 bases sitting between them. CDR3 length: 14 residues. Written as DNA, the CDR3 is TGTGCCAGTACTGGGCCCTCACCACAAGAGACCCAGTACTTC. Translation gives CASTGPSPQETQYF.

V usage is TRBV12-3 or TRBV12-4 and J usage is TRBJ2-3; the match to TRBD2 covers 7 bases. Trimming at V came to 6 bases and at J to 2 bases, leaving 11 bases not matched to a gene. This CDR3 has 16 amino acids. CDR3 sequence: CASSPGLPRPTDTQYF. In DNA, the CDR3 is TGTGCCAGCAGCCCGGGACTACCCCGCCCCACAGATACGCAGTATTTT.

This clonotype was picked up a small number of times. This chain's CDR3 is CASSLIGNYNEQFF. DNA of the CDR3: TGTGCCAGCAGCTTGATCGGGAACTACAATGAGCAGTTCTTC. V and J are TRBV7-2 and TRBJ2-1, with D tentatively TRBD2 (5 bases). Germline-derived CDR1 and CDR2 are SGHTA and FQGNSA. The V end lost 3 bases, the J end lost 3 bases, and 9 bases lay between the germline ends. The CDR3 contains 14 residues.

This clonotype has a handful of counts. V usage is TRBV7-2 and J usage is TRBJ2-3, with 7 bases that match TRBD1. The germline V gene has CDR1 SGHTA and CDR2 FQGNSA. J gave up 4 bases and V 4 bases, and 8 bases lay outside the gene matches. This CDR3 is 15 amino acids long. The CDR3 spells CASSSGQSIADTQYF. The CDR3 bases are TGTGCCAGCAGCTCGGGACAGTCAATCGCAGATACGCAGTATTTT.

In its sample, this clonotype was seen a few times. The chain combines TRBV3-1 with TRBJ2-2; D is unclear. V lost 1 base and J lost 6, with 12 bases in between. Per germline, CDR1 LGHDT and CDR2 YNNKEL (reference sequence). The CDR3 runs 15 residues. CDR3 protein: CASSQGANQAGELFF. The DNA of the CDR3 is TGTGCCAGCAGCCAAGGGGCCAACCAAGCCGGGGAGCTGTTTTTT.

This chain joins TRBV25-1 and TRBJ2-7; TRBD2 matches 8 bases. The J segment lost 3 bases and the V segment lost 10 bases, leaving 5 bases of the junction unmatched. This CDR3 has 12 amino acids. Germline V lookup: CDR1 MGHDK, CDR2 SYGVNS. The CDR3 bases are TGTGCCACCTCACTAGCGGACTACGAGCAGTACTTC. Translating it yields CATSLADYEQYF.

This clonotype occurred a few times. The gene calls are TRBV10-3 and TRBJ2-7; TRBD1 matches at 12 bases. Germline trimming cut 6 bases from V and 4 bases from J; bases unmatched to any gene: 4. This CDR3 has 14 residues. CDR1 and CDR2 from the germline V gene are ENHRY and SYGVKD. The CDR3 DNA sequence: TGTGCCATCAGCCTGGGACAGGGGGCATACGAGCAGTACTTC. Translation: CAISLGQGAYEQYF.

This clonotype was seen a handful of times. The chain joins TRBV30 to TRBJ2-1; D is ambiguous. The germline CDR1 and CDR2 sequences are GTSNPN and SVGIG (reference sequence). The V end was cut by 0 bases, the J end by 2 bases, with 11 bases between. The CDR3 sequence is 15 residues long. The chain's CDR3 is CAWSVLGNTYNEQFF. In nucleotides, the CDR3 is TGTGCCTGGAGTGTACTGGGGAATACCTACAATGAGCAGTTCTTC.

This clonotype came up a few times. The rearrangement joins TRBV27 to TRBJ2-2, with D uncertain. Per germline, CDR1 MNHEY and CDR2 SMNVEV (reference sequence). V was cut by 3 bases and J by 7 bases, with 15 bases left in between. CDR3 length equals 15 residues. CDR3 sequence: CASSLIPSGGGELFF. CDR3 nucleotide sequence: TGTGCCAGCAGTTTGATCCCTTCGGGTGGCGGGGAGCTGTTTTTT.

This chain uses TRBV7-8 with TRBJ2-1, with TRBD1 matching 8 bases. V shed 4 bases, J shed 4 bases, and the junction held 6 bases outside the gene matches. The CDR3 spans 15 residues. Germline V CDR1 and CDR2: SGHVS, FQNEAQ. As DNA, the CDR3 is TGTGCCAGCAGCTCACACAGGGGGGCGTACAATGAGCAGTTCTTC. Translating gives CASSSHRGAYNEQFF. The full variable domain, completed using reference TRBV7-8 and TRBJ2-1, is GAGVSQSPRYKVAKRGQDVALRCDPISGHVSLFWYQQALGQGPEFLTYFQNEAQLDKSGLPSDRFFAERPEGSVSTLKIQRTQQEDSAVYLCASSSHRGAYNEQFFGPGTRLTVL.

The chain joins TRBV10-3 to TRBJ2-1, with D possibly TRBD1 on 6 matching bases. The CDR3 loop spans 14 amino acids. V shed 2 bases and J shed 2 bases, with 7 bases lying between them. Germline CDR1 and CDR2: ENHRY and SYGVKD. CDR3 in amino acids: CAISEGQPYNEQFF. The CDR3 DNA sequence: TGTGCCATCAGTGAGGGACAGCCCTACAATGAGCAGTTCTTC.

Worth noting for this clonotype: A clone one base away is much larger, so this may be a read error. V is TRBV9 and J is TRBJ2-2; a weak D match, TRBD2 (6 bases). Germline V gene sequence: CDR1 SGDLS, CDR2 YYNGEE. The CDR3 spans 16 residues. Trimming cost V 0 bases and J 6 bases, with 15 bases left between them. The CDR3 loop is CASSVVRLTGAGELFF. The CDR3 DNA reads as TGTGCCAGCAGCGTAGTGAGACTAACGGGGGCCGGGGAGCTGTTTTTT.

This clonotype was detected many times. This chain uses TRBV7-2 with TRBJ1-4; 9 positions agree with TRBD1. The CDR3 consists of 13 residues. Per the germline V gene, CDR1 is SGHTA and CDR2 is FQGNSA. V was clipped by 5 bases and J by 14 bases; unmatched bases: 9. This CDR3 is CASSGDRASILFF. The CDR3 bases are TGTGCCAGCAGCGGGGACAGGGCGAGCATTCTGTTTTTT.

This clonotype was recorded a few times. The rearrangement uses TRBV7-2 and TRBJ2-5; D not resolved. The germline V and J ends were trimmed by 3 bases and 3 bases, with 8 bases remaining between them. The germline V gene encodes CDR1 SGHTA and CDR2 FQGNSA. This CDR3 is built from 13 residues. The CDR3 sequence: CASSFNRKETQYF. The CDR3 coding sequence is TGTGCCAGCAGCTTTAACCGCAAAGAGACCCAGTACTTC. Variable domain in full (rest from reference TRBV7-2 and TRBJ2-5): GAGVSQSPSNKVTEKGKDVELRCDPISGHTALYWYRQSLGQGLEFLIYFQGNSAPDKSGLPSDRFSAERTGGSVSTLTIQRTQQEDSAVYLCASSFNRKETQYFGPGTRLLVL.

This clonotype was counted ten times or more. The rearrangement joins TRBV7-2 to TRBJ2-6; D not certain. The CDR3 is made up of 16 amino acids. The V gene lost 2 bases and the J gene lost 0 bases, with 8 bases spanning the gap. Germline-derived CDR1 and CDR2 are SGHTA and FQGNSA. The CDR3 is CASSLRGSSGANVLTF. The CDR3 DNA reads as TGTGCCAGCAGCTTACGAGGAAGCTCTGGGGCCAACGTCCTGACTTTC.

This clonotype was found many times. This rearrangement joins TRBV7-8 to TRBJ2-7; 8 nucleotides agree with TRBD1. CDR1 and CDR2 from the germline V gene are SGHVS and FQNEAQ. The CDR3 runs to 14 residues. The J segment lost 0 bases and the V segment lost 3 bases, leaving 1 base of the junction unmatched. The CDR3 protein is CASSFGQGSYEQYF. The DNA of the CDR3 is TGTGCCAGCAGCTTTGGACAGGGCTCCTACGAGCAGTACTTC.

This clonotype was seen a handful of times. The chain combines TRBV4-2 with TRBJ2-3, with D hard to call. Trimming took off 0 bases at V and 7 bases at J, with 11 bases between the two ends. Germline CDR1 is LGHNA and CDR2 is YNFKEQ. CDR3 length: 14 residues. CDR3 loop: CASSQEGLDNTQYF. The CDR3 region has the DNA TGTGCCAGCAGCCAAGAGGGCCTTGACAATACGCAGTATTTT.

The rearrangement joins TRBV7-2 to TRBJ1-1; no clear D gene. The V end lost 0 bases, the J end lost 3 bases, and 14 bases lay between the germline ends. Germline V gives CDR1 SGHTA, CDR2 FQGNSA. The CDR3 loop spans 16 amino acids. The DNA of the CDR3 is TGTGCCAGCAGCTTAGCGACCCCCCGGGGATACACTGAAGCTTTCTTT. Its translation: CASSLATPRGYTEAFF.

Ten or more counts support this clonotype. The chain recombines TRBV12-3 or TRBV12-4 with TRBJ2-7, with D uncertain. The CDR3 runs to 12 residues. V was shortened by 1 base and J by 5 bases, with 6 bases between the two germline ends. CDR3 residues: CASSLGTDEQYF. The DNA of the CDR3 is TGTGCCAGCAGTTTAGGGACCGACGAGCAGTACTTC.

This chain connects TRBV6-1 to TRBJ2-7; 12 bases align to TRBD2. The trim removed 8 bases at V and 3 bases at J, leaving 5 bases unmatched. The CDR3 spans 14 residues. The germline gives CDR1 MNHNS, CDR2 SASEGT. CDR3 nucleotide sequence: TGTGCCAGCCAGCTGACTAGCGGGAGCTACGAGCAGTACTTC. It translates to CASQLTSGSYEQYF.